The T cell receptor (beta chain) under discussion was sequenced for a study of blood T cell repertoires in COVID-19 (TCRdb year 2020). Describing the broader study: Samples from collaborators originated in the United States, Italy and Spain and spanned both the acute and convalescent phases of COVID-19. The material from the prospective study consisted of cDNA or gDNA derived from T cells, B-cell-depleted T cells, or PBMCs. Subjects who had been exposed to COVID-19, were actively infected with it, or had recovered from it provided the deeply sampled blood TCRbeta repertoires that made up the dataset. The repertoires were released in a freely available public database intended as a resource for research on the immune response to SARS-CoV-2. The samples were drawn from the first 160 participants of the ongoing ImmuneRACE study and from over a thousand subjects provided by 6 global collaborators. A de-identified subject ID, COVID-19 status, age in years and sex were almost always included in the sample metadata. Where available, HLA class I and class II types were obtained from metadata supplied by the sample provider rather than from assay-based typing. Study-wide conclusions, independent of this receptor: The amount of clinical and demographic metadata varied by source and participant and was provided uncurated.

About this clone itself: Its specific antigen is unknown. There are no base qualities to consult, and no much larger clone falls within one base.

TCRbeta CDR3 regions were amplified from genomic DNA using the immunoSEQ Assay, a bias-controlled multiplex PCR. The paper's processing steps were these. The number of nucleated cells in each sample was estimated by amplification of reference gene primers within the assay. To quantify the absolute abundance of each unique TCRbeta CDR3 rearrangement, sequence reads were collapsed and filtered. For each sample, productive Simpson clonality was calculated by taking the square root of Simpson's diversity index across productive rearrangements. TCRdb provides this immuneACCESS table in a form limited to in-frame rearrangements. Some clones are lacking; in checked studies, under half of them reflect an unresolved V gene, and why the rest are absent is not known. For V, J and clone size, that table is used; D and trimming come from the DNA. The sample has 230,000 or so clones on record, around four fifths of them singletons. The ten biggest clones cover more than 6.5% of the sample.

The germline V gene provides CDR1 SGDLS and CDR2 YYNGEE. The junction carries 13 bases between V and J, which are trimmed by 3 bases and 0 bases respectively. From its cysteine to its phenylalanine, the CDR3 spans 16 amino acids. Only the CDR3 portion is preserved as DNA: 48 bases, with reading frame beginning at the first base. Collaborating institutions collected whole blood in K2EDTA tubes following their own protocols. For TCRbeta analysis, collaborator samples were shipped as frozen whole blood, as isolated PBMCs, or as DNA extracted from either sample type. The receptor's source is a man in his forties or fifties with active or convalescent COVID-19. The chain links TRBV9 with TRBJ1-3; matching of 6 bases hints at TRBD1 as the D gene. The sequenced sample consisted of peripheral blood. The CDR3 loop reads CASSGGGHLSGNTIYF. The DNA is TGTGCCAGCAGCGGAGGGGGACACCTCTCTGGAAACACCATATATTTT.